The 24 T cell receptor beta chains given below trace back to one sample, sequenced in a study of naive and memory T cell subsets. The beta constant-region primer was an equimolar mix of two oligonucleotides covering TRBC1 and TRBC2. TCRdb called the UMI-ligation and nested PCR reads again in MiXCR, with one record for every CDR3 protein. The table includes around 40,000 distinct CDR3 sequences, roughly 15% detected once. Specimen: effector memory CD4+ T cells from blood. The subset is: effector memory, CD45RA- CD27-. Source of these receptors: a human donor in good health.

The chain carries TRBV21-1 and TRBJ1-3; the table's D call, TRBD1, was not checked against the DNA. TRBV21-1 is a recognized pseudogene. This CDR3 comprises 14 residues. CDR3 DNA sequence: TGTGCCAGCAGCTCGCGACAGGCTGGAAACACCATATATTTT. Translation gives CASSSRQAGNTIYF.

This clonotype has a count of ten or more. The chain links TRBV7-9 to TRBJ2-1, with no clear D. Germline-derived CDR1 and CDR2 are SEHNR and FQNEAQ (reference sequence). The CDR3 is 12 amino acids. V was pared by 5 bases and J by 7 bases, with 9 bases between. CDR3 coding DNA: TGTGCCAGCAGCGTAGTCGGAAATGAGCAGTTCTTC. This translates into CASSVVGNEQFF.

The V call is TRBV5-1, the J call TRBJ1-1, with 7 nucleotides matching TRBD1. Germline-derived CDR1 and CDR2 are SGHRS and YFSETQ. This CDR3 spans 15 amino acids. Germline trimming cut 5 bases from V and 3 bases from J; bases unmatched to any gene: 10. CDR3 region: CASRRRQGLDTEAFF. The CDR3 DNA sequence: TGCGCCAGCAGGAGGCGACAGGGCTTGGACACTGAAGCTTTCTTT.

The chain has TRBV5-5 and TRBJ1-2; no reliable D call. Germline lookup yields CDR1 SGHKS and CDR2 YYEKEE (reference sequence). This CDR3 is built from 13 residues. Trimming left V 4 bases short and J 0 bases short, with 7 bases between. The CDR3 spells CASSTGANYGYTF. The CDR3 nucleotides are TGTGCCAGCAGCACGGGAGCTAACTATGGCTACACCTTC. Supplemented by reference TRBV5-5 and TRBJ1-2, the full variable domain reads DAGVTQSPTHLIKTRGQQVTLRCSPISGHKSVSWYQQVLGQGPQFIFQYYEKEERGRGNFPDRFSARQFPNYSSELNVNALLLGDSALYLCASSTGANYGYTFGSGTRLTVV.

The chain combines TRBV6-5 with TRBJ1-5; TRBD1 aligns across 8 bases. CDR1 is MNHEY and CDR2 is SVGAGI in the germline V gene. With V trimmed by 6 bases and J by 1 base, 8 bases remained unmatched. CDR3 length: 16 residues. The CDR3 DNA follows: TGTGCCAGCAGCCGTGGACAGGGACTAAGCAATCAGCCCCAGCATTTT. Residues: CASSRGQGLSNQPQHF.

The CDR3: CASSPLRAYGYTF. CDR3 nucleotides: TGTGCCAGCAGCCCCCTCCGGGCCTATGGCTACACCTTC. V and J are TRBV12-3 or TRBV12-4 and TRBJ1-2; no firm D call. The CDR3 extends over 13 amino acids. V shed 6 bases and J shed 4 bases, with 12 bases lying between them.

This clonotype has only a few counts. This chain connects TRBV4-1 to TRBJ2-7, with D maybe TRBD2 (6 bases). This CDR3 contains 15 residues. The germline CDR1 and CDR2 sequences are MGHRA and YSYEKL. V was trimmed by 4 bases and J by 5 bases, leaving 18 bases between them. CDR3 residues: CASSPRGGNMNEQYF. The CDR3 bases are TGCGCCAGCAGCCCCCGGGGCGGGAACATGAACGAGCAGTACTTC.

This clonotype was found a few times. The gene calls are TRBV2 and TRBJ1-5, with a possible D match to TRBD1 (6 bases). Trimming took off 1 base at V and 4 bases at J, with 11 bases between the two ends. Germline V gives CDR1 SNHLY, CDR2 FYNNEI. CDR3 size: 15 residues. The CDR3 loop is CASSEGQVENQPQHF. In DNA form, the CDR3 reads TGTGCCAGCAGTGAAGGACAGGTCGAAAATCAGCCCCAGCATTTT.

With respect to this clonotype: A much larger clone sits a single nucleotide away, making a read error possible. The rearrangement links TRBV5-1 to TRBJ2-7; D may be TRBD2 (5 bases). This CDR3 is 13 amino acids long. CDR1 and CDR2 (germline): SGHRS, YFSETQ. DNA for the CDR3: TGCGCCGGCAGCTCCTCTAGCCGTGACGAGCAGTACTTC. Protein product: CAGSSSSRDEQYF.

This clonotype was detected ten times or more. The chain recombines TRBV20-1 with TRBJ1-2; D is perhaps TRBD1 (5 bases). CDR1 and CDR2 (germline): DFQATT, SNEGSKA (reference sequence). Trimming removed 5 bases at V and 5 bases at J, with 12 bases between. The CDR3 is 12 amino acids. The CDR3 DNA reads as TGCAGTGCTGGGGGACCGGTATATGGCTACACCTTC. It encodes CSAGGPVYGYTF.

This clonotype turned up a few times. V usage is TRBV3-1 and J usage is TRBJ1-2; D gene uncertain. This CDR3 is built from 14 residues. Per the germline V gene, CDR1 is LGHDT and CDR2 is YNNKEL (reference sequence). V was cut by 0 bases and J by 8 bases, with 13 bases left in between. CDR3 coding DNA: TGTGCCAGCAGCCAAGATTTGGATCCGGCGGGCTACACCTTC. It codes for CASSQDLDPAGYTF.

This clonotype was seen a handful of times. J is TRBJ1-5 and V is TRBV28; D ambiguous. Germline V gene lookup returns CDR1 MDHEN and CDR2 SYDVKM. Trimming removed 2 bases from V and 9 bases from J, with 11 bases in between. This CDR3 is 13 amino acids long. The CDR3 loop reads CASSLQVLGPQHF. The CDR3, as DNA: TGTGCCAGCAGTTTACAGGTTCTCGGGCCCCAGCATTTT.

The rearrangement links TRBV5-4 to TRBJ2-1, with 10 bases identical to TRBD2. The CDR3 loop spans 16 amino acids. Germline CDR1 reads SGHNT; CDR2 reads YYREEE (reference sequence). Germline trimming cut 3 bases from V and 4 bases from J; bases unmatched to any gene: 7. DNA of the CDR3: TGTGCCAGCAGCTCCAAAACTAGCGGGATTTACAATGAGCAGTTCTTC. This gives the protein CASSSKTSGIYNEQFF. Full variable domain (outside the CDR3, taken from reference TRBV5-4 and TRBJ2-1): ETGVTQSPTHLIKTRGQQVTLRCSSQSGHNTVSWYQQALGQGPQFIFQYYREEENGRGNFPPRFSGLQFPNYSSELNVNALELDDSALYLCASSSKTSGIYNEQFFGPGTRLTVL.

The table lists this clonotype with many counts. This chain links TRBV11-2 with TRBJ1-1; no clear D gene. V lost 5 bases and J lost 1, with 8 bases in between. The CDR3 covers 13 residues. CDR1 and CDR2 from the germline V gene are SGHAT and FQNNGV. CDR3 amino acids: CASSLKRNTEAFF. The CDR3, as DNA: TGTGCCAGCAGCCTAAAAAGGAACACTGAAGCTTTCTTT.

The chain recombines TRBV7-2 with TRBJ2-1; 10 bases fit TRBD2. This CDR3 spans 20 amino acids. V shed 5 bases, J shed 4 bases, and the junction held 20 bases outside the gene matches. From germline, CDR1 is SGHTA and CDR2 FQGNSA. Here the CDR3 reads CASSLKAAGGSGTRYNEQFF. The CDR3 DNA is TGTGCCAGCAGCCTAAAAGCAGCGGGAGGGTCGGGGACTAGATACAATGAGCAGTTCTTC. Full variable domain (missing parts from reference TRBV7-2 and TRBJ2-1): GAGVSQSPSNKVTEKGKDVELRCDPISGHTALYWYRQSLGQGLEFLIYFQGNSAPDKSGLPSDRFSAERTGGSVSTLTIQRTQQEDSAVYLCASSLKAAGGSGTRYNEQFFGPGTRLTVL.

This clonotype showed up many times. The rearrangement links TRBV5-1 to TRBJ2-1; D call uncertain. The V and J ends lost 2 bases and 0 bases respectively, with 9 bases between them. There are 15 residues in the CDR3. Per germline, CDR1 SGHRS and CDR2 YFSETQ. CDR3 bases: TGCGCCAGCAGCTTCGGCCAGAGCTCCTACAATGAGCAGTTCTTC. Translated: CASSFGQSSYNEQFF.

This clonotype showed up many times. The rearrangement uses TRBV6-4 and TRBJ2-7, with 11 bases that match TRBD1. The germline gives CDR1 MRHNA, CDR2 SNTAGT. The CDR3 extends over 15 amino acids. The V and J ends lost 5 bases and 3 bases, in that order; junction bases with no gene match: 6. CDR3 DNA: TGTGCCAGCAGTCTAACCGGGACAGGGGGCTACGAGCAGTACTTC. Protein sequence: CASSLTGTGGYEQYF.

At least ten counts were recorded for this clonotype. CDR3 protein: CASSEVWADYNEQFF. CDR3 in DNA: TGTGCCAGCAGTGAGGTGTGGGCAGACTACAATGAGCAGTTCTTC. This rearrangement joins TRBV6-1 to TRBJ2-1; no clear D gene. Trimming took 3 bases from V and 3 from J, leaving 12 bases between them. Germline V gene data show CDR1 as MNHNS and CDR2 as SASEGT. CDR3 length: 15 residues.

The chain uses TRBV3-1 and TRBJ1-2, with D unresolved. This CDR3 has 16 amino acids. The germline V and J ends were trimmed by 1 base and 4 bases, with 16 bases remaining between them. Germline V CDR1 and CDR2: LGHDT, YNNKEL (reference sequence). The CDR3 is CASSQGGASTLYGYTF. The CDR3 bases are TGTGCCAGCAGCCAAGGGGGTGCGTCGACCCTCTATGGCTACACCTTC.

In this sample, this clonotype turned up many times. V is TRBV7-9 and J is TRBJ1-1; D is possibly TRBD1 (6 bases). The CDR3 runs to 17 residues. Trimming shortened V by 5 bases and J by 2 bases, and 21 bases separated the two germline ends. CDR1 is SEHNR and CDR2 is FQNEAQ in the germline V gene (reference sequence). CDR3 DNA: TGTGCCAGCAGCCCTGACAGGCTACCTAAACCCAACACTGAAGCTTTCTTT. Amino acids: CASSPDRLPKPNTEAFF. Drawing the rest from reference TRBV7-9 and TRBJ1-1, the complete variable domain is DTGVSQNPRHKITKRGQNVTFRCDPISEHNRLYWYRQTLGQGPEFLTYFQNEAQLEKSRLLSDRFSAERPKGSFSTLEIQRTEQGDSAMYLCASSPDRLPKPNTEAFFGQGTRLTVV.

This chain links TRBV10-3 with TRBJ2-3, with TRBD2 matching 11 bases. The V segment lost 7 bases and the J segment 3 bases; nucleotides outside the gene matches: 18. Germline loops: CDR1 ENHRY, CDR2 SYGVKD. This CDR3 region has 19 residues. The CDR3 DNA sequence: TGTGCCATCAAGGGGGCATCGGGACTAGCGGAGTTAAATACAGATACGCAGTATTTT. Protein: CAIKGASGLAELNTDTQYF.

This chain connects TRBV10-3 to TRBJ2-1, with D possibly TRBD1 on 7 matching bases. The V and J ends lost 10 bases and 10 bases respectively, with 14 bases between them. CDR1 is ENHRY, CDR2 SYGVKD, per germline. The CDR3 loop spans 11 amino acids. The CDR3 sequence: CASRGDREQFF. The DNA for the CDR3 is TGTGCCAGCAGGGGGGACAGAGAGCAGTTCTTC.

This chain uses TRBV24-1 with TRBJ1-5; D ambiguous. This CDR3 has 15 residues. Germline V gene lookup returns CDR1 KGHDR and CDR2 SFDVKD. V shed 6 bases and J shed 0 bases, with 11 bases lying between them. Here the CDR3 reads CATSQAAGSNQPQHF. The CDR3 DNA follows: TGTGCCACCAGTCAGGCGGCAGGTAGCAATCAGCCCCAGCATTTT.

This clonotype occurred a few times. The genes are TRBV10-3 and TRBJ2-2, with D perhaps TRBD2 (5 bases). The V end was cut by 6 bases, the J end by 3 bases, with 11 bases between. This CDR3 is 14 amino acids long. The germline gives CDR1 ENHRY, CDR2 SYGVKD. CDR3 nucleotides: TGTGCCATCAGGACTAACTCCGACACCGGGGAGCTGTTTTTT. Translating it yields CAIRTNSDTGELFF.